The 29 T cell receptor beta chains presented below share a single source sample, sequenced in a study of neurological immune-mediated disorders. TCRdb reprocessed the 5' RACE reads with MiXCR, giving one entry per CDR3 protein. This sample has more than 75,000 distinct CDR3 sequences, with 9% to 12% found just once. Sequenced sample: PBMCs. The receptors were gathered from a man aged 35-49 years in good health.

This clonotype was seen many times. V and J are TRBV3-1 and TRBJ1-1; D remains ambiguous. Trimming cost V 0 bases and J 3 bases, with 14 bases left between them. The CDR3 spans 16 residues. From germline, CDR1 is LGHDT and CDR2 YNNKEL (reference sequence). The CDR3 region is CASSQDRRGGHTEAFF. DNA of the CDR3: TGTGCCAGCAGCCAAGATCGGAGAGGAGGACACACTGAAGCTTTCTTT.

This clonotype showed up many times. The chain recombines TRBV5-1 with TRBJ2-5, with 8 bases lining up with TRBD2. Trimming at V came to 2 bases and at J to 4 bases, leaving 7 bases not matched to a gene. Germline values: CDR1 SGHRS, CDR2 YFSETQ. The CDR3 spans 15 residues. Written as DNA, the CDR3 is TGCGCCAGCAGCTTAGCCGGGAGGGCCGTAGAGACCCAGTACTTC. Translated: CASSLAGRAVETQYF.

This clonotype was seen repeatedly, ten times or more. The chain employs TRBV2 and TRBJ2-2; D is possibly TRBD1 (5 bases). Germline V CDR1 and CDR2: SNHLY, FYNNEI. The CDR3 sequence is 15 residues long. V was cut by 7 bases and J by 4 bases, with 16 bases left in between. This chain's CDR3 is CASTGQGLITGELFF. In DNA form, the CDR3 reads TGTGCCAGCACAGGTCAGGGCCTAATCACCGGGGAGCTGTTTTTT.

At least ten counts were recorded for this clonotype. The chain employs TRBV9 and TRBJ1-2; D is unresolved. Trimming cost V 3 bases and J 4 bases, with 13 bases left between them. This CDR3 comprises 14 residues. The V gene's germline CDR1 is SGDLS and CDR2 YYNGEE. The CDR3 region has the DNA TGTGCCAGCAGCGGGGCGGACCGGGGCTATGGCTACACCTTC. This codes for CASSGADRGYGYTF.

The chain combines TRBV7-8 with TRBJ2-1, with TRBD2 identical over 15 bases. The germline V gene encodes CDR1 SGHVS and CDR2 FQNEAQ. The V and J ends lost 5 bases and 9 bases, in that order; junction bases with no gene match: 11. The length of the CDR3 is 17 residues. The CDR3 region is CASSTWTSGGASGEQFF. For the CDR3, the DNA is TGTGCCAGCAGCACCTGGACTAGCGGGGGGGCTTCGGGTGAGCAGTTCTTC.

This clonotype has only a few counts. The chain employs TRBV19 and TRBJ1-2; D gene uncertain. This CDR3 region has 15 residues. V shed 1 base and J shed 6 bases, with 15 bases lying between them. Germline values: CDR1 LNHDA, CDR2 SQIVND (reference sequence). The CDR3 protein is CASSIGANRFDGYTF. CDR3 coding DNA: TGTGCCAGTAGTATAGGGGCAAATCGTTTCGATGGCTACACCTTC.

Many counts were recorded for this clonotype. The genes are TRBV11-2 and TRBJ1-4, with TRBD1 matching over 9 bases. V shed 4 bases, J shed 7 bases, and the junction held 19 bases outside the gene matches. The CDR3 consists of 19 residues. Germline values: CDR1 SGHAT, CDR2 FQNNGV. The chain's CDR3 is CASSSVPSQGAQRFEKLFF. The CDR3 nucleotides are TGTGCCAGCAGCTCCGTACCTTCACAGGGGGCGCAAAGGTTTGAAAAACTGTTTTTT.

This clonotype was seen many times. V is TRBV2 and J is TRBJ2-4; 9 bases line up with TRBD1. The ends lost 8 bases at V and 7 bases at J; junction bases unmatched: 6. In germline, CDR1 is SNHLY, CDR2 FYNNEI. The CDR3 has 13 residues. CDR3: CASGRDRVNIQYF. The DNA for the CDR3 is TGTGCCAGCGGGAGGGACAGGGTGAACATTCAGTACTTC.

This clonotype came up many times. V and J are TRBV7-2 and TRBJ2-3, with 10 bases aligning to TRBD2. Germline assignment: CDR1 SGHTA and CDR2 FQGNSA. After removal of 5 bases from V and 4 bases from J, the junction contained 3 bases not matched to a gene. The CDR3 has 14 amino acids. The CDR3 nucleotides read TGTGCCAGCAGCGAGGGACTAGCGTCAGATACGCAGTATTTT. It yields the protein CASSEGLASDTQYF.

This clonotype occurred many times. The chain has TRBV3-1 and TRBJ1-4, with D unclear. Germline CDR1 is LGHDT and CDR2 is YNNKEL (reference sequence). The length of the CDR3 is 14 residues. V was clipped by 4 bases and J by 3 bases, with 9 bases between them. Here the CDR3 DNA reads TGTGCCAGCAGCCCTGGGGTCGCTAATGAAAAACTGTTTTTT. This encodes CASSPGVANEKLFF.

This clonotype occurred many times. The rearrangement uses TRBV20-1 and TRBJ2-1; D is possibly TRBD2 (6 bases). With 6 bases removed from V and 0 bases from J, the gap between germline ends came to 33 bases. Germline CDR1 DFQATT, CDR2 SNEGSKA (reference sequence). The CDR3 extends over 21 amino acids. The CDR3 DNA reads as TGCAGTGCCACCGTCCCCCGGGTAGCGGAGAAACTAGGCCTCTCCTACAATGAGCAGTTCTTC. It translates to CSATVPRVAEKLGLSYNEQFF.

In this sample, this clonotype turned up many times. The chain carries TRBV5-1 and TRBJ2-2; D unresolved. Trimming shortened V by 0 bases and J by 0 bases, and 6 bases separated the two germline ends. Germline loops: CDR1 SGHRS, CDR2 YFSETQ. The CDR3 covers 15 residues. In DNA form, the CDR3 reads TGCGCCAGCAGCTTGGACCTAGCGAACACCGGGGAGCTGTTTTTT. Protein: CASSLDLANTGELFF.

The chain links TRBV19 to TRBJ2-2; TRBD1 might be the D (5 bases). The CDR3 sequence is 13 residues long. The V end lost 7 bases, the J end lost 3 bases, and 9 bases lay between the germline ends. Germline CDR1 and CDR2: LNHDA and SQIVND (reference sequence). Here the CDR3 reads CASNPGYTGELFF. Here the CDR3 DNA reads TGTGCCAGTAATCCAGGGTACACCGGGGAGCTGTTTTTT.

Ten or more counts support this clonotype. The chain has TRBV7-9 and TRBJ2-3; tentative D call: TRBD2 (5 bases). The ends were cut back, 5 bases at V and 3 bases at J, with 12 bases in the middle. Germline loops: CDR1 SEHNR, CDR2 FQNEAQ (reference sequence). CDR3 size: 14 residues. CDR3 DNA sequence: TGTGCCAGCAGCCCTTACCGGGAAACAGATACGCAGTATTTT. This translates into CASSPYRETDTQYF. The full variable domain, its missing parts supplied by reference TRBV7-9 and TRBJ2-3, is DTGVSQNPRHKITKRGQNVTFRCDPISEHNRLYWYRQTLGQGPEFLTYFQNEAQLEKSRLLSDRFSAERPKGSFSTLEIQRTEQGDSAMYLCASSPYRETDTQYFGPGTRLTVL.

This clonotype has ten or more counts. The chain links TRBV7-9 to TRBJ1-1, with D tentatively TRBD1 (6 bases). The CDR3 totals 14 residues. Germline V gene data show CDR1 as SEHNR and CDR2 as FQNEAQ (reference sequence). V was trimmed by 4 bases and J by 7 bases, leaving 16 bases between them. CDR3 residues: CASSSQGRVDEAFF. CDR3 nucleotides: TGTGCCAGCAGCTCCCAGGGGCGGGTCGATGAAGCTTTCTTT.

This clonotype came up many times. V is TRBV27 and J is TRBJ1-2, with 7 bases aligning to TRBD1. Germline CDR1 and CDR2: MNHEY and SMNVEV (reference sequence). Losses at the gene ends were 6 bases for V and 6 bases for J; bases not matched to a gene: 7. The CDR3 sequence is 13 residues long. This CDR3 is CASRRTGVDGYTF. In DNA, the CDR3 is TGTGCCAGCAGACGAACAGGGGTTGATGGCTACACCTTC.

This clonotype was recorded many times. The chain recombines TRBV20-1 with TRBJ2-5; 10 nucleotides line up with TRBD2. V dropped 6 bases and J dropped 3; count of bases not matched to a gene: 7. Germline V gives CDR1 DFQATT, CDR2 SNEGSKA (reference sequence). CDR3 length: 14 residues. The CDR3 spells CSASALAGEETQYF. In DNA form, the CDR3 reads TGCAGTGCATCGGCTCTAGCGGGAGAAGAGACCCAGTACTTC.

This clonotype has at least ten counts. The chain recombines TRBV6-5 with TRBJ1-2; D perhaps matches TRBD1 (5 bases). This CDR3 is 16 amino acids long. In germline, CDR1 is MNHEY, CDR2 SVGAGI. With 6 bases removed from V and 5 bases from J, the gap between germline ends came to 22 bases. The CDR3 DNA follows: TGTGCCAGCAGAACTACAAAGGGGAGGGGAGGATATGGCTACACCTTC. Amino acids: CASRTTKGRGGYGYTF.

This clonotype was seen many times. The rearrangement joins TRBV5-5 to TRBJ2-2; D might be TRBD1 or TRBD2, each matching 5 bases. CDR1 SGHKS and CDR2 YYEKEE come from the germline V gene (reference sequence). V lost 7 bases and J 4 bases, leaving 17 bases between the germline ends. CDR3 length: 15 residues. This CDR3 is CASYPMPGGTGELFF. CDR3 coding DNA: TGTGCCAGCTACCCAATGCCTGGGGGCACCGGGGAGCTGTTTTTT.

This clonotype has at least ten counts. The chain employs TRBV11-2 and TRBJ2-5; TRBD2 is a possible D gene (5 bases). Per the germline V gene, CDR1 is SGHAT and CDR2 is FQNNGV. Trimming cost V 3 bases and J 7 bases, with 12 bases left between them. The CDR3 contains 13 residues. In DNA form, the CDR3 reads TGTGCCAGCAGCTTCGGGGATGTTGGGACCCAGTACTTC. Its protein product is CASSFGDVGTQYF.

This clonotype was seen many times. This chain connects TRBV12-3 or TRBV12-4 to TRBJ2-1; D is undetermined. V gave up 3 bases and J gave up 8 bases, with 11 bases separating them. This CDR3 is 13 amino acids long. CDR3 nucleotides: TGTGCCAGCAGTTTTCAGGTAGTCCATGAGCAGTTCTTC. This codes for CASSFQVVHEQFF.

The table lists this clonotype with many counts. V is TRBV5-6 and J is TRBJ2-4; the D gene is possibly TRBD1 (5 bases). The CDR3 totals 14 residues. Trimming shortened V by 3 bases and J by 7 bases, and 14 bases separated the two germline ends. Germline V lookup: CDR1 SGHDT, CDR2 YYEEEE. The CDR3 loop reads CASSSRALGNIQYF. The CDR3 DNA follows: TGTGCCAGCAGCTCCAGGGCCCTGGGGAACATTCAGTACTTC.

Ten or more counts support this clonotype. The V gene is TRBV10-3, the J gene TRBJ1-6, with a tentative D call TRBD1 (5 bases). The CDR3 has 14 amino acids. Between the trimmed V and J ends, which lost 4 bases and 4 bases, there was a span of 8 bases. Germline lookup yields CDR1 ENHRY and CDR2 SYGVKD. CDR3 DNA sequence: TGTGCCATCAGTGTTGACAGTTATAATTCACCCCTCCACTTT. Its protein product is CAISVDSYNSPLHF.

At least ten counts were recorded for this clonotype. J is TRBJ1-2 and V is TRBV20-1, with D perhaps matching TRBD1 (5 bases). V was shortened by 1 base and J by 4 bases, with 19 bases between the two germline ends. The CDR3 length is 16 residues. In germline, CDR1 is DFQATT, CDR2 SNEGSKA (reference sequence). CDR3 DNA sequence: TGCAGTGCTAGAGTTCGGGGGTTTTCAAGTGGCTATGGCTACACCTTC. Translating gives CSARVRGFSSGYGYTF.

This clonotype was detected many times. This sequence joins TRBV12-3 or TRBV12-4 and TRBJ1-5; no definite D call. The CDR3 is 12 residues long. V was clipped by 4 bases and J by 7 bases, with 8 bases between them. CDR3 coding DNA: TGTGCCAGCAGTTCCCTGGGGCAGCCCCAGCATTTT. Protein sequence: CASSSLGQPQHF.

This clonotype was detected ten times or more. The V gene is TRBV6-5, the J gene TRBJ1-2; TRBD1 might be the D (6 bases). The CDR3 is 13 amino acids. Trimming cost V 2 bases and J 2 bases, with 6 bases left between them. Germline V gene sequence: CDR1 MNHEY, CDR2 SVGAGI. CDR3 amino acids: CASSYGGNYGYTF. As DNA, the CDR3 is TGTGCCAGCAGTTACGGGGGCAACTATGGCTACACCTTC.

Many counts were recorded for this clonotype. V is TRBV20-1 and J is TRBJ2-5, with 9 positions matching TRBD1. The CDR3 extends over 13 amino acids. V lost 4 bases and J lost 6; bases outside the gene matches: 6. CDR1 is DFQATT, CDR2 SNEGSKA, per germline (reference sequence). The CDR3 sequence: CSATTGGGKTQYF. The CDR3 DNA sequence: TGCAGTGCTACCACAGGGGGCGGAAAGACCCAGTACTTC.

There are many counts of this clonotype. The chain has TRBV6-6 and TRBJ2-2; the match to TRBD2 covers 11 bases. Germline lookup yields CDR1 MNHNY and CDR2 SVGAGI (reference sequence). Trimming took 5 bases from V and 0 from J; bases not matched to a gene: 2. This CDR3 is built from 16 residues. The CDR3 here is CASSLTSGTNTGELFF. The CDR3 DNA follows: TGTGCCAGCAGTCTGACTAGCGGGACGAACACCGGGGAGCTGTTTTTT.

The rearrangement uses TRBV19 and TRBJ2-5, with D perhaps TRBD2 (5 bases). The CDR3 totals 15 residues. CDR1 and CDR2 (germline): LNHDA, SQIVND (reference sequence). Trimming pared 1 base from V and 11 bases from J, leaving 20 bases between. CDR3 amino acids: CASSIAGSARDTQYF. In DNA, the CDR3 is TGTGCCAGTAGTATAGCGGGGAGTGCGCGAGATACGCAGTACTTC. Full variable domain (rest looked up from reference TRBV19 and TRBJ2-5): DGGITQSPKYLFRKEGQNVTLSCEQNLNHDAMYWYRQDPGQGLRLIYYSQIVNDFQKGDIAEGYSVSREKKESFPLTVTSAQKNPTAFYLCASSIAGSARDTQYFGPGTRLLVL.